A selection of T cell receptor beta chains follows, all from one sample in a study of cytomegalovirus exposure and HLA in healthy donors. Repertoires were generated with immunoSEQ multiplex PCR, while TCRdb's copy carries only in-frame clones and drops some. The data hold about 140,000 clones, with nearly 90% observed a single time. The sequencing sample was made of PBMCs. The receptors derive from a woman aged 40 to 50 in good health and CMV-seronegative. Each CDR3 is given with its conserved first and last residue. A D gene is named only where the DNA matches it firmly. Only part of the rows carry a size: once, few, many, or a class if the clone is expanded.

DNA	CDR3	D	J	size	V
TGTGCCAGCAGCTTGGCCAGGGCTGGGGCCAACGTCCTGACTTTC	CASSLARAGANVLTF	.	TRBJ2-6	.	TRBV5-5
TGCAGCGGAGGATCACTGAACACTGAAGCTTTCTTT	CSGGSLNTEAFF	.	TRBJ1-1	.	TRBV29-1
TGTGCCAGCAGCGATGGACAGGGAAAAACTGGCAATCAGCCCCGGCATTTT	CASSDGQGKTGNQPRHF	TRBD1	TRBJ1-5	.	TRBV28
TGTGCCAGCAGTCCGGGACAGGGACATCAGCCCCAGCATTTT	CASSPGQGHQPQHF	TRBD1	TRBJ1-5	.	TRBV7-9
TGCAGCGTTGAAGCCCCCCGCGAGGGCCTGCCCCCAGGTGAGCAGTTCTTC	CSVEAPREGLPPGEQFF	.	TRBJ2-1	.	TRBV29-1
TGCGCCAGCAGCTTGGCTCCTGGAGGAAATCAGCCCCAGCATTTT	CASSLAPGGNQPQHF	.	TRBJ1-5	.	TRBV5-1
TGTGCCAGCAGCTTCTTCGCGGGAGGGACCGGGGAGCTGTTTTTT	CASSFFAGGTGELFF	TRBD2	TRBJ2-2	.	TRBV11-3
TGTGCCAGCAGCCAACAGGGGGCGGGAAACACCATATATTTT	CASSQQGAGNTIYF	TRBD1	TRBJ1-3	.	TRBV7-2
TGTGCCAGCAGCTTTAGATACGAGCAGTACTTC	CASSFRYEQYF	.	TRBJ2-7	.	TRBV7-9
TGCGCCAGCAGCCCGGACAGGGCAAACACCGGGGAGCTGTTTTTT	CASSPDRANTGELFF	TRBD1	TRBJ2-2	.	TRBV5-1
TGTGCCACTATGAGCGCTAACTATGGCTACACCTTC	CATMSANYGYTF	.	TRBJ1-2	.	TRBV6-6
TGCGCCAGCAGGCCCGACAGTTCTCCCGAAGCCTACAATGAGCAGTTCTTC	CASRPDSSPEAYNEQFF	.	TRBJ2-1	.	TRBV5-1
TGTGCCAGCAGGCCCGTGACAGGGTTCGGAGGCTACACCTTC	CASRPVTGFGGYTF	TRBD1	TRBJ1-2	.	TRBV6-1
TGTGCCAGCAGTGGCGAGCTAGCTGTTGGTGAGCAGTTCTTC	CASSGELAVGEQFF	.	TRBJ2-1	.	TRBV28
TGTGCCAGCACCGCCGTGACAGGGGCTGGAAACACCATATATTTT	CASTAVTGAGNTIYF	TRBD1	TRBJ1-3	.	TRBV28
TGTGCCAGCAGCGTAGATGGGGCCTATGGGGATACGCAGTATTTT	CASSVDGAYGDTQYF	.	TRBJ2-3	.	TRBV9
TGTGCCAGCAGCTTGACCGGGACTGGGAATCAGCCCCAGCATTTT	CASSLTGTGNQPQHF	.	TRBJ1-5	.	TRBV7-9
TGTGCCAGCAGCTTTGGTAGCGGGGCCTCTAGCGAGCAGTACTTC	CASSFGSGASSEQYF	TRBD2	TRBJ2-7	.	TRBV11-2
TGTGCCAGCAGCCTTTCTATGAACACTGAAGCTTTCTTT	CASSLSMNTEAFF	.	TRBJ1-1	once	TRBV14
TGTGCCATCGCGGGACCCACAGATACGCAGTATTTT	CAIAGPTDTQYF	.	TRBJ2-3	.	TRBV10-3
TGTGCCAGCAGCTTAGGATTCGGGGACAGGGAGTCCTACGAGCAGTACTTC	CASSLGFGDRESYEQYF	TRBD1	TRBJ2-7	.	TRBV7-2
TGTGCCAGCAGCTCACAGGGGCTCAAGGGCTACACCTTC	CASSSQGLKGYTF	TRBD1	TRBJ1-2	few	TRBV7-9